This is a list of T cell receptor beta chains from one sample in a study of control samples from healthy donors and cancer patients. Data came from immunoSEQ multiplex PCR; TCRdb stores just in-frame clones and leaves some out. This sample has some 130,000 clones, with 80% to 95% found just once. The material sequenced was blood. The receptors stem from a man aged 25-45 years in good health. Each CDR3 is given with its conserved first and last residue. A D gene is named only where the DNA matches it firmly. The size entry is marked missing in some rows and otherwise reads once, few, many or a size class.

j_call	clone_size	v_call	d_call	cdr3_nt	cdr3_aa
TRBJ1-1	-	TRBV29-1	-	TGCAGCGTTCCCACAGGTCGAGGGTGGGACACTGAAGCTTTCTTT	CSVPTGRGWDTEAFF
TRBJ2-3	-	TRBV24-1	TRBD2	TGTGCCACCAGTGACCTCGGGACTAGCGGCCCGTATACGCAGTATTTT	CATSDLGTSGPYTQYF
TRBJ1-5	-	TRBV19	-	TGTGCCAGTAGTACCTCCCCGGGGAGGGGGGTGAGGCCCCAGCATTTT	CASSTSPGRGVRPQHF
TRBJ2-1	-	TRBV20-1	TRBD2	TGCAGTGCTAGTTTCGGGACTAGTATGATGAATGAGCAGTTCTTC	CSASFGTSMMNEQFF
TRBJ1-5	-	TRBV21-1	-	TGTGCCAGCAGAGAGGAAAGCCACGATTTACAGCCCCAGCATTTT	CASREESHDLQPQHF
TRBJ2-2	-	TRBV28	-	TGTGCCAGCAGCTCCTCGGAGACCGGGGAGCTGTTTTTT	CASSSSETGELFF
TRBJ2-7	-	TRBV19	TRBD2	TGTGCCAGTAGTCCCGCCCTAGCGGTGTACGAGCAGTACTTC	CASSPALAVYEQYF
TRBJ1-2	-	TRBV28	TRBD1	TGTGCCAGCAGTATGGACAGGGGGCAATATAGTGGCTACACCTTC	CASSMDRGQYSGYTF
TRBJ1-2	once	TRBV12-3/TRBV12-4	-	TGTGCCAGCAGCCCCGGGTTAGGCTACACCTTC	CASSPGLGYTF
TRBJ1-1	-	TRBV28	-	TGTGCCAGCAGTTCCCCCTCCCCTGGGACTGAAGCTTTCTTT	CASSSPSPGTEAFF
TRBJ2-3	-	TRBV7-9	-	TGTGCCAGCAGCTTAGCGAGGGCCAGCACAGATACGCAGTATTTT	CASSLARASTDTQYF
TRBJ2-7	-	TRBV7-8	-	TGTGCCAGCAGAGGACCCCTCTTGCCCGAGCAGTACTTC	CASRGPLLPEQYF
TRBJ2-6	-	TRBV28	-	TGTGCCAGCAGTTTACCGGCTACGGGGGCCAACGTCCTGACTTTC	CASSLPATGANVLTF
TRBJ2-1	-	TRBV19	-	TGTGCCAGTAGTATCGCCAATGAGCAGTTCTTC	CASSIANEQFF
TRBJ1-2	once	TRBV7-9	-	TGTGCCAGCAGCTTAGTAGGTGCGGGGGGCTACACCTTC	CASSLVGAGGYTF
TRBJ2-2	-	TRBV27	TRBD2	TGTGCCAGCAGTCGAAGCGGGATGAGGCTGTTTTTT	CASSRSGMRLFF
TRBJ2-5	-	TRBV28	-	TGTGCCAGCAGCACACGGAGCGAACAAGAGACCCAGTACTTC	CASSTRSEQETQYF
TRBJ1-6	-	TRBV30	-	TGTGCCTGGAGTCGTGAGTTTAATTCACCCCTCCACTTT	CAWSREFNSPLHF
TRBJ2-3	-	TRBV19	-	TGTGCCAGTAGATCGGGGGGCACAGATACGCAGTATTTT	CASRSGGTDTQYF
TRBJ2-3	-	TRBV9	-	TGTGCCAGCAGCGTAGATCATGGCGGGAATGCAGATACGCAGTATTTT	CASSVDHGGNADTQYF
TRBJ1-3	-	TRBV28	-	TGTGCCAGCTCGCGAGGGGGGAGCTCTGGAAACACCATATATTTT	CASSRGGSSGNTIYF
TRBJ2-4	-	TRBV11-2	-	TGTGCCAGCAGCTTAGATCGCGGTGGAGGGAACATTCAGTACTTC	CASSLDRGGGNIQYF
TRBJ1-4	-	TRBV16	TRBD1	TGTGCCAGCAGCCAACGGGACAGACATAATGAAAAACTGTTTTTT	CASSQRDRHNEKLFF
TRBJ2-1	-	TRBV7-9	TRBD2	TGTGCCAGCAGCCCAGGTGTCACTAGCGGGTCAAATGAGCAGTTCTTC	CASSPGVTSGSNEQFF
TRBJ2-1	-	TRBV28	-	TGTGCCAGCAGTTTATTATCAGGTAGCGGTCCATTCACGAACTACAATGAGCAGTTCTTC	CASSLLSGSGPFTNYNEQFF
TRBJ2-2	-	TRBV2	-	TGTGCCAGCAGTGATGGAGGTTACACCGGGGAGCTGTTTTTT	CASSDGGYTGELFF
TRBJ2-4	-	TRBV30	TRBD2	TGTGCCTGGAGTGTAGGGGTTACTAGCGGGAGAGGAATTCGAGCCAAAAACATTCAGTACTTC	CAWSVGVTSGRGIRAKNIQYF
TRBJ1-2	-	TRBV7-9	-	TGTGCCAGCAGCAACCGGGACACTCAAACGGTTGGCTACACCTTC	CASSNRDTQTVGYTF
TRBJ2-5	-	TRBV6-2/TRBV6-3	-	TGTGCCAGCAGGTACAGGAGCCAAGAGACCCAGTACTTC	CASRYRSQETQYF
TRBJ2-4	-	TRBV28	TRBD1	TGTGCCAGCAGTTTGGCGGGACAGGGTGCGTACATTCAGTACTTC	CASSLAGQGAYIQYF
TRBJ2-1	-	TRBV24-1	-	TGTGCCACCAGTGACTCTGGACATCGCGAGCAGTTCTTC	CATSDSGHREQFF
TRBJ1-4	-	TRBV28	-	TGTGCCAGCACCGCCGGGGCAACTAATGAAAAACTGTTTTTT	CASTAGATNEKLFF
TRBJ2-1	once	TRBV28	TRBD2	TGTGCCAGCAGACCCGGGACTAGCGCTTCGGGCCTGTGGTCGGGGGAACACAATGAGCAGTTCTTC	CASRPGTSASGLWSGEHNEQFF
TRBJ2-5	once	TRBV6-5	-	TGTGCCAGCACGTCCGCGGGACTGGAGACCCAGTACTTC	CASTSAGLETQYF
TRBJ2-5	-	TRBV5-4	TRBD2	TGTGCCAGCAGCGGACGACAAGCGGGGACGGAGACCCAGTACTTC	CASSGRQAGTETQYF
TRBJ2-1	-	TRBV7-9	-	TGTGCCAGCAGCTTAGACACAGGGATCTCCTACAATGAGCAGTTCTTC	CASSLDTGISYNEQFF
TRBJ1-2	few	TRBV28	-	TGTGCCAGCAGAGGACCGGGACATAGTATAGGCTACACCTTC	CASRGPGHSIGYTF
TRBJ1-1	-	TRBV30	-	TGTGCCTGGAGTAAAGGGGGAGACACTGAAGCTTTCTTT	CAWSKGGDTEAFF
TRBJ2-6	-	TRBV10-3	-	TGTGCCATCAGTGAGCAGCTCTCTGGGGCCAACGTCCTGACTTTC	CAISEQLSGANVLTF
TRBJ2-4	-	TRBV4-2	-	TGTGCCAGCAGCCAATCATTTTCGGCTCTAGCCAAAAACATTCAGTACTTC	CASSQSFSALAKNIQYF
TRBJ2-7	-	TRBV28	TRBD2	TGTGCCAGCAATGACCTTCTAGCGGGAGTTCTCGAGCAGTACTTC	CASNDLLAGVLEQYF
TRBJ1-5	-	TRBV9	TRBD1	TGTGCCAGCAGCAATGAACAGGGGACCAATCAGCCCCAGCATTTT	CASSNEQGTNQPQHF
TRBJ2-7	-	TRBV19	TRBD1	TGTGCCAGTAGTATAGCAGGGGGTGAGTACGAGCAGTACTTC	CASSIAGGEYEQYF
TRBJ1-2	-	TRBV28	TRBD1	TGTGCCAGCAGTTCTAGGACAGGGAAGGATGGCTACACCTTC	CASSSRTGKDGYTF
TRBJ2-5	few	TRBV9	TRBD2	TGTGCCAGCAGCGACATCTCGACGGGACTAGCGGGAGAGACCCAGTACTTC	CASSDISTGLAGETQYF
TRBJ1-1	-	TRBV19	TRBD1	TGTGCCAGTACAAGGGGGCTGACTGAAGCTTTCTTT	CASTRGLTEAFF
TRBJ2-3	-	TRBV25-1	TRBD1	TGTGCCAGCAGTGGGGACAGGGTTTCAGATACGCAGTATTTT	CASSGDRVSDTQYF
TRBJ1-1	few	TRBV19	-	TGTGCCAGTAGTATTTCGTGGGGTAACACTGAAGCTTTCTTT	CASSISWGNTEAFF
TRBJ1-1	-	TRBV20-1	-	TGCAGTGCTAGGACAGCAATTGAAGCTTTCTTT	CSARTAIEAFF
TRBJ1-1	-	TRBV28	-	TGTGCCAGTAGAGGGACACAGTTAGCTTTCTTT	CASRGTQLAFF
TRBJ1-1	-	TRBV15	-	TGTGCCGCCTCAGCTCAGGGGTTCCGCTCTGAAGCTTTCTTT	CAASAQGFRSEAFF
TRBJ2-5	-	TRBV5-4	TRBD2	TGTGCCAGCAGCTTGGGGAGGACTAGCGGGAGAGGAGAGACCCAGTACTTC	CASSLGRTSGRGETQYF
TRBJ1-1	once	TRBV30	-	TGTGCCTGGAGCCGGGAGGCTTCTACTGAAGCTTTCTTT	CAWSREASTEAFF